A selection of T cell receptor beta chains follows, all from one sample in a study of cytomegalovirus exposure and HLA in healthy donors. This table comes from immunoSEQ multiplex PCR, and its TCRdb copy is limited to in-frame clones, with some not included. The sample lists about 130,000 clones; around 73% were seen once. Material for sequencing was PBMCs. The source is a man between 60 and 75 years old in good health and CMV-seropositive. Both conserved end residues are part of each CDR3. Fields, in order: clone size, J gene, CDR3 length, D gene, V gene, CDR3 protein, CDR3 DNA. D genes are given only for firm matches. Size tells how often a clone was seen (once, few, many) or the class of an expanded clone, and some rows leave it out.

>.|TRBJ2-7|16|TRBD2|TRBV19
CASSTGSASGGYEQYF
TGTGCCAGTAGTACCGGCAGCGCTAGCGGGGGCTACGAGCAGTACTTC
>.|TRBJ2-7|16|TRBD1|TRBV5-6
CASSLAVTGDSYEQYF
TGTGCCAGCAGCTTGGCGGTGACAGGGGACAGCTACGAGCAGTACTTC
>few|TRBJ1-1|15|.|TRBV4-1
CASSQGRSMNTEAFF
TGCGCCAGCAGCCAGGGCAGGTCCATGAACACTGAAGCTTTCTTT
>few|TRBJ1-2|14|TRBD1|TRBV5-4
CASSVTRDSYGYTF
TGTGCCAGCAGCGTTACTCGGGACAGCTATGGCTACACCTTC
>.|TRBJ2-2|15|TRBD2|TRBV7-8
CASSLSGGGTGELFF
TGTGCCAGCAGCTTAAGCGGGGGGGGAACCGGGGAGCTGTTTTTT
>.|TRBJ1-2|16|TRBD1|TRBV14
CASSRRQGSEDYGYTF
TGTGCCAGCAGCCGGCGACAGGGGAGCGAGGACTATGGCTACACCTTC
>.|TRBJ1-3|12|TRBD1|TRBV5-4
CATWDRRNTIYF
TGTGCCACCTGGGACAGGAGAAACACCATATATTTT
>.|TRBJ2-5|14|.|TRBV28
CASRGRDFQETQYF
TGTGCCAGCAGGGGCCGGGACTTCCAAGAGACCCAGTACTTC
>.|TRBJ1-2|16|.|TRBV7-2
CASSLGGWLSGYGYTF
TGTGCCAGCAGCTTAGGGGGCTGGCTCTCGGGCTATGGCTACACCTTC
>.|TRBJ2-3|14|.|TRBV5-1
CASSLEYRGDTQYF
TGCGCCAGCAGCTTGGAGTATCGGGGGGATACGCAGTATTTT
>few|TRBJ2-1|15|TRBD2|TRBV7-2
CASSPTGTIYNEQFF
TGTGCCAGCAGCCCAACCGGGACTATCTACAATGAGCAGTTCTTC
>.|TRBJ2-1|15|TRBD1|TRBV5-5
CASSLQGAQEHEQFF
TGTGCCAGCAGCTTACAGGGGGCGCAGGAACATGAGCAGTTCTTC
>.|TRBJ2-7|13|TRBD2|TRBV7-3
CASSTTPGGEQYF
TGTGCCAGCAGCACGACCCCGGGAGGCGAGCAGTACTTC
>.|TRBJ1-5|13|.|TRBV10-1
CASSVGGDQPQHF
TGCGCCAGCAGCGTAGGGGGGGATCAGCCCCAGCATTTT
>.|TRBJ1-1|14|TRBD1|TRBV5-4
CASSRRTGVTEAFF
TGTGCCAGCAGCCGACGGACAGGGGTCACTGAAGCTTTCTTT
>once|TRBJ2-3|15|.|TRBV11-2
CASSLVPGAADTQYF
TGTGCCAGCAGCTTAGTTCCAGGGGCGGCAGATACGCAGTATTTT
>.|TRBJ1-5|15|.|TRBV28
CASSLGPNSNQPQHF
TGTGCCAGCTCCCTGGGCCCGAATAGCAATCAGCCCCAGCATTTT
>few|TRBJ1-4|14|TRBD1|TRBV6-5
CASRPGQTGEKLFF
TGTGCCAGCAGGCCGGGACAGACGGGAGAAAAACTGTTTTTT
>.|TRBJ2-7|15|TRBD1|TRBV6-5
CASRLGQGYSYEQYF
TGTGCCAGCAGGCTAGGACAGGGTTACTCCTACGAGCAGTACTTC
>.|TRBJ1-4|15|TRBD1|TRBV5-4
CASSSPGQGNEKLFF
TGTGCCAGCAGCTCCCCGGGACAGGGGAATGAAAAACTGTTTTTT
>.|TRBJ1-5|15|.|TRBV5-1
CASRRTAESYQPQHF
TGCGCCAGCAGACGGACAGCTGAGAGTTATCAGCCCCAGCATTTT
>.|TRBJ2-4|17|.|TRBV2
CASSEFPYQGTRNIQYF
TGTGCCAGCAGTGAATTCCCATATCAGGGGACGAGGAACATTCAGTACTTC
>.|TRBJ1-4|15|.|TRBV19
CASSPGQTKNEKLFF
TGTGCCAGTAGTCCAGGACAGACTAAGAATGAAAAACTGTTTTTT
>.|TRBJ2-7|15|.|TRBV29-1
CSVCGMAGGTYEQYF
TGCAGCGTTTGCGGTATGGCAGGGGGGACCTACGAGCAGTACTTC
>few|TRBJ1-3|16|.|TRBV10-2
CASSDKRDSSGNTIYF
TGCGCCAGCAGTGATAAGCGGGATAGCTCTGGAAACACCATATATTTT
>.|TRBJ2-5|13|.|TRBV27
CASSLRGPMAQYF
TGTGCCAGCAGTTTGCGGGGGCCTATGGCCCAGTACTTC
>.|TRBJ2-5|16|.|TRBV9
CASSVVGLRGQETQYF
TGTGCCAGCAGCGTAGTCGGACTAAGGGGCCAAGAGACCCAGTACTTC
>.|TRBJ1-3|15|.|TRBV5-4
CASSSYRDAGNTIYF
TGTGCCAGCAGCTCGTACAGGGACGCTGGAAACACCATATATTTT
>.|TRBJ1-6|15|TRBD1|TRBV2
CASKGMGQNNSPLHF
TGTGCCAGCAAGGGAATGGGACAGAATAATTCACCCCTCCACTTT
>.|TRBJ2-5|13|TRBD1|TRBV28
CASSSGGQETQYF
TGTGCCAGCAGTTCAGGGGGACAAGAGACCCAGTACTTC
>.|TRBJ2-2|14|.|TRBV28
CASSLVRGSGELFF
TGTGCCAGCAGTTTAGTAAGAGGTTCCGGGGAGCTGTTTTTT
>few|TRBJ2-3|16|TRBD2|TRBV7-9
CASSGYRAGPTDTQYF
TGTGCCAGCAGCGGTTACCGAGCGGGGCCCACAGATACGCAGTATTTT
>.|TRBJ1-4|16|.|TRBV5-1
CASGLGKGPSNEKLFF
TGCGCCAGCGGCCTAGGGAAGGGGCCTTCTAATGAAAAACTGTTTTTT
>.|TRBJ2-7|16|TRBD2|TRBV9
CASSVESGGASHEQYF
TGTGCCAGCAGCGTAGAAAGCGGGGGGGCCAGCCACGAGCAGTACTTC
>few|TRBJ1-1|14|.|TRBV6-6
CASSFAGKNTEAFF
TGTGCCAGCAGTTTCGCGGGGAAGAACACTGAAGCTTTCTTT
>.|TRBJ2-7|15|TRBD2|TRBV5-4
CASSPGGTGSYEQYF
TGTGCCAGCAGCCCGGGGGGGACCGGTTCCTACGAGCAGTACTTC
>few|TRBJ1-3|15|TRBD1|TRBV28
CASSLTTGAGNTIYF
TGTGCCAGCAGTTTAACGACAGGGGCTGGAAACACCATATATTTT
>.|TRBJ1-2|14|.|TRBV28
CASRPGVTRYGYTF
TGTGCCAGCAGGCCTGGAGTGACCCGCTATGGCTACACCTTC
>.|TRBJ2-1|13|.|TRBV9
CASSGSGFNEQFF
TGTGCCAGCAGCGGATCAGGGTTCAATGAGCAGTTCTTC
>.|TRBJ2-1|16|TRBD2|TRBV27
CASTYLAGGLNNEQFF
TGTGCCAGCACCTACCTAGCGGGGGGCCTCAACAATGAGCAGTTCTTC
>.|TRBJ2-2|13|.|TRBV7-2
CASSFQGSGELFF
TGTGCCAGCAGCTTTCAGGGATCCGGGGAGCTGTTTTTT
>.|TRBJ2-3|15|.|TRBV5-1
CASSLVTGSADTQYF
TGCGCCAGCAGCTTGGTCACAGGTTCGGCAGATACGCAGTATTTT
>.|TRBJ1-6|15|.|TRBV2
CASSVGQGYNSPLHF
TGTGCCAGCAGTGTCGGGCAGGGCTATAATTCACCCCTCCACTTT
>few|TRBJ2-2|13|.|TRBV10-1
CASSVSEAGELFF
TGCGCCAGCAGTGTGAGTGAAGCCGGGGAGCTGTTTTTT
>.|TRBJ1-3|15|.|TRBV6-1
CASSLGGYSGNTIYF
TGTGCCAGCTCCCTTGGGGGGTATTCTGGAAACACCATATATTTT
>.|TRBJ2-2|16|TRBD1|TRBV5-6
CASSSPLDRVAGELFF
TGTGCCAGCAGCTCGCCCCTAGACAGGGTGGCCGGGGAGCTGTTTTTT
>.|TRBJ2-7|14|.|TRBV7-9
CASSLVGVGDEQYF
TGTGCCAGCAGCTTAGTAGGGGTGGGCGACGAGCAGTACTTC
>.|TRBJ2-7|15|TRBD1|TRBV7-2
CASSLEGGRSYEQYF
TGTGCCAGCAGCTTAGAAGGGGGCCGGTCCTACGAGCAGTACTTC
>.|TRBJ1-3|14|.|TRBV11-3
CASSRGSSGNTIYF
TGTGCCAGCAGCCGCGGGAGTTCAGGAAACACCATATATTTT
>.|TRBJ2-2|13|TRBD2|TRBV5-1
CASSSGGSGELFF
TGCGCCAGCAGCTCGGGGGGTTCCGGGGAGCTGTTTTTT
>.|TRBJ1-5|13|.|TRBV7-9
CASSLDSSQPQHF
TGTGCCAGCAGCTTAGACAGTTCACAGCCCCAGCATTTT
>.|TRBJ1-2|15|.|TRBV19
CASSTTSGTLAGYTF
TGTGCCAGTAGTACGACCTCCGGGACATTAGCCGGCTACACCTTC
>few|TRBJ1-4|14|.|TRBV6-5
CASKIRATNEKLFF
TGTGCCAGCAAGATACGCGCAACTAATGAAAAACTGTTTTTT
>.|TRBJ2-5|13|.|TRBV18
CASSPSQEETQYF
TGTGCCAGCTCACCCTCCCAGGAAGAGACCCAGTACTTC
>.|TRBJ2-7|14|TRBD2|TRBV2
CASIREAASYEQYF
TGTGCCAGCATACGGGAGGCTGCGTCCTACGAGCAGTACTTC
>.|TRBJ2-5|17|.|TRBV9
CASSVGKTTGNQETQYF
TGTGCCAGCAGCGTAGGGAAAACGACAGGAAATCAAGAGACCCAGTACTTC
>.|TRBJ2-7|16|TRBD2|TRBV13
CASSPSGAGGVHEQYF
TGTGCCAGCAGCCCCTCGGGAGCGGGGGGGGTCCACGAGCAGTACTTC